The entry below describes one T cell receptor (beta chain). This sample is drawn from a study of blood T cell repertoires in COVID-19. As processed by the authors: Amplified reference gene primers provided the basis for estimating nucleated cell counts. The assay was immunoSEQ multiplex PCR, and TCRdb's table has in-frame clones only and misses some. The V and J calls and the clone size are those of that table, but D and trimming were determined from the DNA. The sample lists 25,000 to 35,000 clones; 84% were seen once. The CDR3 covers 17 residues. The germline V and J ends were trimmed by 5 bases and 2 bases, with 20 bases remaining between them. Germline assignment: CDR1 LNHNV and CDR2 YYDKDF (reference sequence).

The origin of this receptor is a human donor in a cohort sampled during active COVID-19. V and J are TRBV15 and TRBJ2-3; D might be TRBD2 (5 bases). The source material was peripheral blood. This chain's CDR3 is CATSLTGSGSPTDTQYF. The CDR3 bases are TGTGCCACCAGCCTTACGGGGTCCGGGTCGCCCACAGATACGCAGTATTTT.